This passage covers 3 T cell receptor beta chains from one sample sequenced in a study of blood T cell repertoires in COVID-19. Here immunoSEQ multiplex PCR was the method, and the copy in TCRdb shows in-frame clones only, minus some. Here the sample spans under 300,000 clones, around 90% being singletons. Sequencing used PBMCs or T cells enriched from blood (not recorded which). The receptor set was obtained from a young woman who had recovered from COVID-19.

V gene TRBV7-6 combines with J gene TRBJ2-5, with TRBD2 identical over 7 bases. This CDR3 comprises 16 residues. Trimming took 5 bases from V and 4 from J; bases not matched to a gene: 13. CDR1 SGHVS and CDR2 FNYEAQ come from the germline V gene. CDR3 nucleotide sequence: TGTGCCAGCAGCCCCCGGGAGGCGGGGATGAGAGAGACCCAGTACTTC. Protein: CASSPREAGMRETQYF. The full variable domain, rest sourced from reference TRBV7-6 and TRBJ2-5, is GAGVSQSPRYKVTKRGQDVALRCDPISGHVSLYWYRQALGQGPEFLTYFNYEAQQDKSGLPNDRFSAERPEGSISTLTIQRTEQRDSAMYRCASSPREAGMRETQYFGPGTRLLVL.

The CDR3, as DNA: TGTGCCAGCAGCTTAGCTGGTCAGGGGGCGTCAGAGACCCAGTACTTC. Amino acids: CASSLAGQGASETQYF. The genes are TRBV7-8 and TRBJ2-5, with 8 bases aligning to TRBD1. Germline V gives CDR1 SGHVS, CDR2 FQNEAQ. The V gene end was trimmed by 0 bases and the J gene end by 4 bases; junction bases not matched to a gene: 7. The CDR3 spans 16 residues.

The chain is built from TRBV4-1 and TRBJ1-1; D remains unclear. Germline CDR1 is MGHRA and CDR2 is YSYEKL. CDR3 length equals 15 residues. V was shortened by 3 bases and J by 1 base, with 12 bases between the two germline ends. In DNA form, the CDR3 reads TGCGCCAGCAGCCAGGAACAGTGGGCGAACACTGAAGCTTTCTTT. It translates to CASSQEQWANTEAFF.